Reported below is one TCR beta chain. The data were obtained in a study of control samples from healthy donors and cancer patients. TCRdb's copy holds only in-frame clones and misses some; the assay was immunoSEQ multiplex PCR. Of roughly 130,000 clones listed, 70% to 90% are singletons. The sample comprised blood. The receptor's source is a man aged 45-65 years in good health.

This CDR3 is CASSFLQSAETQYF. The CDR3 region has the DNA TGTGCCAGCAGTTTCCTACAGTCTGCGGAGACCCAGTACTTC. This chain uses TRBV27 with TRBJ2-5; D remains unclear. Per the germline V gene, CDR1 is MNHEY and CDR2 is SMNVEV (reference sequence). This CDR3 region has 14 residues. The V and J ends lost 3 bases and 5 bases respectively, with 13 bases between them.